The 7 T cell receptor beta chains below come from one sample, sequenced in a study of beta chain features in type 1 diabetes. The antigens these receptors bind are not known. Expressed TCRB transcripts were sequenced, since all the RNA that had been isolated was reverse transcribed. Repertoires were generated with immunoSEQ multiplex PCR, while TCRdb's copy carries only in-frame clones and drops some. Of some 700,000 clones in the sample, around an eighth are singletons; the top ten hold approximately 0.022%. Overall study findings and caveats: A moderate, significant TCRB CDR3 shortening appeared in type 1 diabetes across four CD4+ subsets.

The sequenced material came from naive CD4+ T cells from blood. The origin of the receptors is a man aged 18 to 29 with type 1 diabetes.

V gene TRBV28 combines with J gene TRBJ2-3; 10 bases map to TRBD2. Germline-derived CDR1 and CDR2 are MDHEN and SYDVKM. With 8 bases clipped from V and 1 base from J, the junction kept 6 bases outside the gene matches. CDR3 length equals 15 residues. The CDR3: CASHQTSGGTDTQYF. CDR3 DNA: TGTGCCAGCCACCAAACTAGCGGGGGCACAGATACGCAGTATTTT.

This chain links TRBV15 with TRBJ1-4; unclear D gene. In germline, CDR1 is LNHNV, CDR2 YYDKDF (reference sequence). This CDR3 is 13 amino acids long. V was cut by 0 bases and J by 8 bases, with 7 bases left in between. The CDR3 DNA is TGTGCCACCAGCAGAGAGGGAAGAGAAAAACTGTTTTTT. Its translation is CATSREGREKLFF.

This clone turned up a few times. Other DNA sequences within the sample encode an identical CDR3. The chain has TRBV9 and TRBJ1-1, with D possibly being TRBD1 (6 bases). The V gene's germline CDR1 is SGDLS and CDR2 YYNGEE. V gave up 3 bases and J gave up 2 bases, with 8 bases separating them. CDR3 size: 13 residues. The CDR3 loop is CASSAQGNTEAFF. CDR3 nucleotide sequence: TGTGCCAGCAGCGCACAGGGTAACACTGAAGCTTTCTTT. Variable domain in full (rest from reference TRBV9 and TRBJ1-1): DSGVTQTPKHLITATGQRVTLRCSPRSGDLSVYWYQQSLDQGLQFLIQYYNGEERAKGNILERFSAQQFPDLHSELNLSSLELGDSALYFCASSAQGNTEAFFGQGTRLTVV.

This clone appeared a few times. The chain combines TRBV2 with TRBJ2-2, with D maybe TRBD1 (6 bases). The germline V and J ends were trimmed by 4 bases and 0 bases, with 9 bases remaining between them. CDR3 length: 15 amino acids. Germline V lookup: CDR1 SNHLY, CDR2 FYNNEI. This CDR3 reads CASSGQAANTGELFF. The CDR3, as DNA: TGTGCCAGCAGTGGACAGGCTGCGAACACCGGGGAGCTGTTTTTT.

The gene calls are TRBV30 and TRBJ2-7, with D maybe TRBD2 (5 bases). Deletions cut 0 bases from V and 2 bases from J, with 11 bases between. The CDR3 has 14 residues. CDR1 is GTSNPN, CDR2 SVGIG, per germline (reference sequence). The CDR3: CAWSVPAEAYEQYF. In DNA form, the CDR3 reads TGTGCCTGGAGTGTACCAGCGGAAGCCTACGAGCAGTACTTC.

The CDR3 DNA follows: TGTGCCAGCTCACCGGGCGGGATGACCTACGAGCAGTACTTC. Amino acid sequence: CASSPGGMTYEQYF. V is TRBV18 and J is TRBJ2-7; the D gene is possibly TRBD2 (6 bases). Trimming removed 3 bases from V and 2 bases from J, with 11 bases in between. Germline V gene sequence: CDR1 KGHSH, CDR2 LQKENI. The CDR3 covers 14 residues. Drawing the rest from reference TRBV18 and TRBJ2-7, the complete variable domain is NAGVMQNPRHLVRRRGQEARLRCSPMKGHSHVYWYRQLPEEGLKFMVYLQKENIIDESGMPKERFSAEFPKEGPSILRIQQVVRGDSAAYFCASSPGGMTYEQYFGPGTRLTVT.

This clone was picked up a small number of times. The genes are TRBV9 and TRBJ2-7, with D possibly matching TRBD1 (5 bases). This CDR3 has 14 residues. The germline V and J ends were trimmed by 0 bases and 5 bases, with 12 bases remaining between them. Per germline, CDR1 SGDLS and CDR2 YYNGEE. The CDR3 region has the DNA TGTGCCAGCAGCGTAGCAGGGCCCAATCACGAGCAGTACTTC. This gives the protein CASSVAGPNHEQYF.